This T cell receptor (beta chain) came from a study of blood T cells in healthy people across ages. Findings of the study overall: Both naive CD4+ cell counts and diversity were greater in long-lived donors than in aged donors.

Unmatched junction bases numbered 7, after V lost 6 bases and J lost 1 base. The CDR3 totals 15 residues. Combining a sample-barcoded 5' primer with a J-beta primer mix, a second PCR ran for roughly 6 to 12 cycles. Each of the cDNA molecules was tagged by a template-switch adaptor with 12 random nucleotides. Each of the samples gave a minimum of 2.5 million paired-end reads that contained CDR3. TCRdb recomputed calls from the 5' RACE reads with MiXCR, one row per CDR3 protein. The sample shows 600,000 to 800,000 distinct CDR3 sequences, around 21% of them seen only once. This clonotype came up a few times. Its target is unknown.

The chain joins TRBV12-3 or TRBV12-4 to TRBJ2-3; 7 bases line up with TRBD1. Sequenced sample: blood. The TCR comes from a man between 65 and 79 years old in good health. The CDR3 region is CASRTQGKGTDTQYF. DNA for the CDR3: TGTGCCAGCAGAACACAGGGGAAAGGCACAGATACGCAGTATTTT.